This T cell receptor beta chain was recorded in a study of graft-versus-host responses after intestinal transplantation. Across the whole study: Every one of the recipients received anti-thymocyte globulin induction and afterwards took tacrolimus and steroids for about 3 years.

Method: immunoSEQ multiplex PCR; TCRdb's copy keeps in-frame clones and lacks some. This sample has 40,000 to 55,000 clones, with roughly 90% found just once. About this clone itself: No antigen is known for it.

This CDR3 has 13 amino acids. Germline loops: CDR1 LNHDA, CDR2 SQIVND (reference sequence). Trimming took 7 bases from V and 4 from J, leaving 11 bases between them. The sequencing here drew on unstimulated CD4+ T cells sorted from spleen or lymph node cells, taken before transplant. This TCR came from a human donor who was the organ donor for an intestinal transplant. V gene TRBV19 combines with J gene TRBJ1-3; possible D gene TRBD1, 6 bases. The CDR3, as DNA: TGTGCCAGTACAGCAGGGGTCGGAAACACCATATATTTT. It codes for CASTAGVGNTIYF.